The rows below give T cell receptor beta chains drawn from one sample of a study of post-analysis software for immune sequencing data. TCRdb reprocessed the PCR reads via MiXCR and lists one record per CDR3 protein. The sample carries a few hundred thousand distinct CDR3 sequences, 36% recorded once. The sample consisted of blood. The receptors originated from a girl between 10 and 17 years old with multiple sclerosis. Both conserved end residues are part of each CDR3. Fields, in order: J gene, clone size, D gene, V gene, CDR3 DNA, CDR3 protein. D genes are given only for firm matches. Size values are once, few and many counts, or a class for expanded clones, and some rows have none.

>TRBJ1-5|many|TRBD1|TRBV28
TGTGCCAGCAACCCACGGACAGGCTTTTTTTATAGCAATCAGCCCCAGCATTTT
CASNPRTGFFYSNQPQHF
>TRBJ1-1|many|NA|TRBV5-1
TGCGCCAGCAGGTTATGGGGGGGGCGGAACACTGAAGCTTTCTTT
CASRLWGGRNTEAFF
>TRBJ2-7|NA|TRBD1|TRBV20-1
TGCAGTGCTGGGACAGGGGACACCTACGAGCAGTACTTC
CSAGTGDTYEQYF
>TRBJ2-1|NA|NA|TRBV11-2
TGTGCCAGCAGCCGGGGGATCAGCTCCTACAATGAGCAGTTCTTC
CASSRGISSYNEQFF
>TRBJ2-1|many|TRBD2|TRBV11-2
TGTGCCAGCACCGCTCTTGCCGGGACTAGCATGAATGAGCAGTTCTTC
CASTALAGTSMNEQFF
>TRBJ1-4|few|NA|TRBV15
TGTGCCACCGGTGGACTCCCAAGCGAAAAACTGTTTTTT
CATGGLPSEKLFF
>TRBJ2-3|few|TRBD2|TRBV10-3
TGTGCCATCGGGCGCGGGGGGGCTCGGACAGATACGCAGTATTTT
CAIGRGGARTDTQYF
>TRBJ2-7|many|NA|TRBV20-1
TGCAGTGCTAGGCAGGCAGGGAACTACGAGCAGTACTTC
CSARQAGNYEQYF
>TRBJ1-1|NA|NA|TRBV29-1
TGCAGCGTTGAACCGGGTCCCCTGAACACTGAAGCTTTCTTT
CSVEPGPLNTEAFF
>TRBJ1-2|many|NA|TRBV4-1
TGCGCCAGCAGCCAAGCCTTGGGGTCCAACTATGGCTACACCTTC
CASSQALGSNYGYTF
>TRBJ1-1|few|NA|TRBV11-3
TGTGCCAGCAGTTACCAGGGCTACACTGAAGCTTTCTTT
CASSYQGYTEAFF
>TRBJ2-1|few|TRBD1|TRBV12-5
TGTGCTAGTGGTTTGGCGGACAGGGAGCAGTTCTTC
CASGLADREQFF
>TRBJ2-1|many|TRBD2|TRBV9
TGTGCCAGCAGCACAAGACTAGCGGGTATGGACAATGAGCAGTTCTTC
CASSTRLAGMDNEQFF
>TRBJ1-1|many|NA|TRBV5-4
TGTGCCAGCAGCTCCGGGGCAGTTACTGAAGCTTTCTTT
CASSSGAVTEAFF
>TRBJ2-6|many|NA|TRBV6-4
TGTGCCAGCAGCGAGGGTTTCTCTGGGGCCAACGTCCTGACTTTC
CASSEGFSGANVLTF
>TRBJ1-1|few|NA|TRBV3-1
TGTGCCAGCAGCCACGCGGACAGAAACACTGAAGCTTTCTTT
CASSHADRNTEAFF
>TRBJ1-2|many|NA|TRBV12-3/TRBV12-4
TGTGCCAGCAGTTTGAACAGGTTGGGTGGCTACACCTTC
CASSLNRLGGYTF
>TRBJ2-1|many|TRBD2|TRBV9
TGTGCCAGCAGCGCCGCGGGAGATGGGTACAATGAGCAGTTCTTC
CASSAAGDGYNEQFF
>TRBJ2-4|many|NA|TRBV7-8
TGTGCCAGCCGGTTTACAGGGAAACCCAAAAACATTCAGTACTTC
CASRFTGKPKNIQYF
>TRBJ1-5|few|TRBD1|TRBV20-1
TGCAGTGCTCCGGACAGGGTTAGCAATCAGCCCCAGCATTTT
CSAPDRVSNQPQHF
>TRBJ2-1|NA|TRBD2|TRBV12-3/TRBV12-4
TGTGCCAGCAGTCTACTCGGACTAGCGGCATCCTACAATGAGCAGTTCTTC
CASSLLGLAASYNEQFF
>TRBJ1-1|NA|TRBD1|TRBV3-1
TGTGCCAGCAGCCAAGGCGGACAGGTTCCTGCTTTCTTT
CASSQGGQVPAFF
>TRBJ2-1|many|TRBD2|TRBV10-3
TGTGCCATCAGGGGGGCGCTAGCGGGGGTGCGCAATGAGCAGTTCTTC
CAIRGALAGVRNEQFF
>TRBJ2-7|many|TRBD1|TRBV28
TGTGCCAGCAGTTCCCATCTATTAAACAGGGGCTACGAGCAGTACTTC
CASSSHLLNRGYEQYF
>TRBJ2-1|NA|TRBD2|TRBV5-1
TGCGCCAGCAGCAGCGTACGGACTAGCGGGGCCAGCGAGCAGTTCTTC
CASSSVRTSGASEQFF
>TRBJ1-1|many|NA|TRBV29-1
TGCAGCGTAAGGGGTCGACTGAACACTGAAGCTTTCTTT
CSVRGRLNTEAFF
>TRBJ2-3|NA|NA|TRBV20-1
TGCAGTGCTCTTGGGGGAGAGGGAACAGATACGCAGTATTTT
CSALGGEGTDTQYF
>TRBJ1-1|NA|NA|TRBV14
TGTGCCAGCAGCCAAGACCCGGGGGAGAACACTGAAGCTTTCTTT
CASSQDPGENTEAFF
>TRBJ1-5|few|NA|TRBV6-6
TGTGCCAGCAGTTATAAGGAGGACCAGCCCCAGCATTTT
CASSYKEDQPQHF
>TRBJ1-1|few|NA|TRBV20-1
TGCAGTGCTAGACAGAGATCGACAGCGAACACTGAAGCTTTCTTT
CSARQRSTANTEAFF
>TRBJ2-2|few|TRBD2|TRBV6-1
TGTGCCAGCAGTGAACGGGCGGGAGCGAACACCGGGGAGCTGTTTTTT
CASSERAGANTGELFF